Each of the 19 T cell receptor beta chains below was sequenced from the same sample in a study of T-cell reconstitution after alpha-beta-depleted transplantation in children. Construction of the TCRbeta library involved unique molecular identifiers. Via MiXCR, TCRdb re-called the PCR reads, giving one row per CDR3 protein. Of around 370,000 distinct CDR3 sequences listed, about a tenth are singletons. The sequencing used PBMCs from the stem cell graft donor, collected from the stem cell graft. Receptors were obtained from a human donor who donated a stem cell graft to a child with acute lymphoblastic leukemia.

This clonotype was counted at least ten times. The chain recombines TRBV28 with TRBJ2-2; a possible D gene is TRBD1 (5 bases). The CDR3 has 15 amino acids. From germline, CDR1 is MDHEN and CDR2 SYDVKM. V lost 7 bases and J 2 bases, leaving 14 bases between the germline ends. The CDR3: CASTPPWGNTGELFF. The CDR3 DNA follows: TGTGCCAGCACCCCCCCCTGGGGCAACACCGGGGAGCTGTTTTTT. The variable domain in full, completed from reference TRBV28 and TRBJ2-2, reads DVKVTQSSRYLVKRTGEKVFLECVQDMDHENMFWYRQDPGLGLRLIYFSYDVKMKEKGDIPEGYSVSREKKERFSLILESASTNQTSMYLCASTPPWGNTGELFFGEGSRLTVL.

Only a few counts were recorded for this clonotype. The chain is built from TRBV7-2 and TRBJ2-7, with TRBD1 as a possible D gene (6 bases). The CDR3 has 15 amino acids. Trimming pared 4 bases from V and 3 bases from J, leaving 16 bases between. Germline-derived CDR1 and CDR2 are SGHTA and FQGNSA. The CDR3 DNA reads as TGTGCCAGCAGCTCCCAAACAGGGAGTAGCTACGAGCAGTACTTC. It yields the protein CASSSQTGSSYEQYF.

This clonotype has only a few counts. The chain joins TRBV20-1 to TRBJ2-2; 13 bases match TRBD2. This CDR3 is 16 amino acids long. The ends lost 0 bases at V and 6 bases at J; junction bases unmatched: 4. Germline-derived CDR1 and CDR2 are DFQATT and SNEGSKA (reference sequence). The CDR3 loop reads CSARDRLAGGAGELFF. Here the CDR3 DNA reads TGCAGTGCTAGAGATCGACTAGCGGGAGGTGCCGGGGAGCTGTTTTTT.

J is TRBJ1-4 and V is TRBV20-1; tentative D call: TRBD1 (5 bases). The germline V and J ends were trimmed by 4 bases and 0 bases, with 12 bases remaining between them. The CDR3 is 15 amino acids. Germline CDR1 DFQATT, CDR2 SNEGSKA (reference sequence). CDR3 in amino acids: CSANEDTATNEKLFF. The CDR3 DNA follows: TGCAGTGCTAATGAGGACACTGCAACTAATGAAAAACTGTTTTTT.

This clonotype was seen a few times. The genes are TRBV20-1 and TRBJ2-1; D possibly corresponds to TRBD1 (6 bases). The CDR3 totals 14 residues. Trimming took off 3 bases at V and 4 bases at J, with 13 bases between the two ends. Germline-derived CDR1 and CDR2 are DFQATT and SNEGSKA (reference sequence). The CDR3 DNA reads as TGCAGTGCTAGCGAACAGGGTTTGTACAATGAGCAGTTCTTC. It specifies CSASEQGLYNEQFF.

The table lists this clonotype with a few counts. The J gene is TRBJ2-7, the V gene TRBV20-1; perhaps TRBD2 as D (7 bases). CDR1 and CDR2 from the germline V gene are DFQATT and SNEGSKA (reference sequence). V lost 5 bases and J 5 bases, leaving 13 bases between the germline ends. CDR3 length: 12 residues. The CDR3 sequence is CSAPRGGHEQYF. CDR3 DNA sequence: TGCAGTGCTCCGAGGGGGGGCCACGAGCAGTACTTC.

As for this clonotype: The germline gene is not matched at one end of the junction; a read error may be the cause. The chain joins TRBV20-1 to TRBJ2-7; 9 bases match TRBD2. This CDR3 is 15 amino acids long. CDR1 DFQATT and CDR2 SNEGSKA come from the germline V gene (reference sequence). CDR3 DNA sequence: TGCTGTGCTAGTTTCAGCGGGAGGTTTTCCTACGAGCAGTACTTC. Its translation is CCASFSGRFSYEQYF.

In this sample, this clonotype turned up many times. The chain is built from TRBV10-2 and TRBJ2-5; TRBD2 agrees at 12 bases. Germline V gene sequence: CDR1 WSHSY, CDR2 SAAADI. The V gene end was trimmed by 4 bases and the J gene end by 4 bases; junction bases not matched to a gene: 7. The CDR3 has 16 residues. The CDR3 DNA reads as TGCGCCAGCAGTGCGACTAGCGGGAGCGAGCGAGAGACCCAGTACTTC. This codes for CASSATSGSERETQYF.

This clonotype was counted between two and nine times. DNA for the CDR3: TGTGCCAGCAGCCCCGGACAGGGGGTAAATGAAAAACTGTTTTTT. It translates to CASSPGQGVNEKLFF. The chain uses TRBV7-9 and TRBJ1-4; 10 bases are shared with TRBD1. Germline values: CDR1 SEHNR, CDR2 FQNEAQ (reference sequence). The length of the CDR3 is 15 residues. Trimming took 5 bases from V and 5 from J; bases not matched to a gene: 5.

This clonotype has a count of ten or more. This chain links TRBV27 with TRBJ1-5; possibly TRBD1 for D (5 bases). CDR1 and CDR2 from the germline V gene are MNHEY and SMNVEV (reference sequence). Trimming stripped 3 bases from V and 2 bases from J, with 8 bases between. The CDR3 runs to 14 residues. The CDR3 DNA is TGTGCCAGCAGTTTTGGCAGGGGCAATCAGCCCCAGCATTTT. This translates into CASSFGRGNQPQHF.

This clonotype was seen many times. This chain joins TRBV28 and TRBJ2-1; 8 nucleotides line up with TRBD1. The CDR3 covers 16 residues. Germline V gene lookup returns CDR1 MDHEN and CDR2 SYDVKM. The J segment lost 9 bases and the V segment lost 1 base, leaving 11 bases of the junction unmatched. The chain's CDR3 is CASSLFQGAQGLEQFF. DNA of the CDR3: TGTGCCAGCAGTTTATTCCAGGGGGCGCAGGGTCTTGAGCAGTTCTTC.

This clonotype was seen more than once but under ten times. The chain recombines TRBV7-6 with TRBJ2-5; D uncertain. This CDR3 spans 14 amino acids. V lost 2 bases, J lost 4 bases, and 11 bases lay in between. Germline lookup yields CDR1 SGHVS and CDR2 FNYEAQ. The CDR3 spells CASSLRAFGETQYF. In DNA, the CDR3 is TGTGCCAGCAGCTTACGGGCGTTCGGAGAGACCCAGTACTTC. The full variable domain, rest sourced from reference TRBV7-6 and TRBJ2-5, is GAGVSQSPRYKVTKRGQDVALRCDPISGHVSLYWYRQALGQGPEFLTYFNYEAQQDKSGLPNDRFSAERPEGSISTLTIQRTEQRDSAMYRCASSLRAFGETQYFGPGTRLLVL.

The gene calls are TRBV7-2 and TRBJ2-3, with TRBD2 as a possible D gene (5 bases). The CDR3 totals 15 residues. V lost 1 base, J lost 4 bases, and 12 bases lay in between. The germline gives CDR1 SGHTA, CDR2 FQGNSA. Here the CDR3 reads CASSLGGRRSDTQYF. The CDR3 region has the DNA TGTGCCAGCAGCTTAGGAGGGAGAAGGTCAGATACGCAGTATTTT.

This chain joins TRBV7-2 and TRBJ2-4; TRBD2 matches at 14 bases. The CDR3 is 17 residues long. J was trimmed by 7 bases and V by 5 bases; bases with no gene match: 10. CDR1 is SGHTA, CDR2 FQGNSA, per germline. The CDR3 nucleotides read TGTGCCAGCAGCAGGACTAGCGGGAGGCTGGGGAGGAACATTCAGTACTTC. Translated, it gives CASSRTSGRLGRNIQYF.

The chain joins TRBV19 to TRBJ2-7; D may be TRBD1 (5 bases). Germline lookup yields CDR1 LNHDA and CDR2 SQIVND (reference sequence). Trimming took off 3 bases at V and 0 bases at J, with 12 bases between the two ends. The CDR3 has 15 amino acids. CDR3 sequence (DNA): TGTGCCAGTAGTATGGGGCAGGGTACCTCCTACGAGCAGTACTTC. It encodes CASSMGQGTSYEQYF.

V gene TRBV27 combines with J gene TRBJ1-4; the match to TRBD1 covers 9 bases. Germline CDR1 and CDR2: MNHEY and SMNVEV (reference sequence). CDR3 length: 14 residues. V dropped 8 bases and J dropped 8; count of bases not matched to a gene: 9. The CDR3 loop reads CASGMTGGREKLFF. The CDR3 coding sequence is TGTGCCAGCGGGATGACAGGGGGGCGCGAAAAACTGTTTTTT.

The J gene is TRBJ2-1, the V gene TRBV9; TRBD2 aligns across 7 bases. CDR3 length equals 14 residues. Germline values: CDR1 SGDLS, CDR2 YYNGEE. J lost 9 bases, V lost 7 bases, and 13 bases had no gene match. In nucleotides, the CDR3 is TGTGCCAGCGCCCAGGAGGGAGGGAGGGGTGAGCAGTTCTTC. Translated: CASAQEGGRGEQFF.

This clonotype showed up just a few times. The CDR3 DNA sequence: TGTGCCACCAGTGATTTGGAGGGAAACCTCAATCAGCCCCAGCATTTT. Translated, it gives CATSDLEGNLNQPQHF. This sequence joins TRBV24-1 and TRBJ1-5; D uncertain. V was pared by 0 bases and J by 3 bases, with 11 bases between. Germline assignment: CDR1 KGHDR and CDR2 SFDVKD. The CDR3 is 16 residues long.

The chain combines TRBV6-2 or TRBV6-3 with TRBJ2-5; 8 bases align to TRBD2. Germline CDR1 and CDR2: MNHEY and SVGEGT. CDR3 length equals 16 residues. V gave up 7 bases and J gave up 2 bases; unmatched junction bases: 12. The CDR3 DNA follows: TGTGCCAGCATGAGATGGCTAGCGGGCAGACAAGAGACCCAGTACTTC. Its protein product is CASMRWLAGRQETQYF.